This T cell receptor (beta chain) was identified in a study of cytomegalovirus exposure and HLA in healthy donors. Findings and limits, study-wide: A missense DCLRE1C variant was associated with V- and J-gene trimming of TCR beta chains in a later analysis, and an independent cohort replicated the association.

Turning to this clone: Its antigen is unknown.

This CDR3 contains 15 residues. After removal of 7 bases from V and 7 bases from J, the junction contained 15 bases not matched to a gene. CDR1 and CDR2 from the germline V gene are SQVTM and ANQGSEA. The PCR ran on 60 Vbeta and 13 Jbeta primers. Repertoires were generated with immunoSEQ multiplex PCR, while TCRdb's copy carries only in-frame clones and drops some. The table shows roughly 100,000 clones, with about four fifths occurring only once. The gene calls are TRBV29-1 and TRBJ2-1, with 8 bases lining up with TRBD1. This receptor was identified in a man in his fifties or sixties in good health and CMV-seronegative. The specimen sequenced was PBMCs. CDR3 loop: CSGRWGQEESNEQFF. The CDR3 DNA reads as TGCAGCGGTCGCTGGGGACAGGAAGAGTCAAATGAGCAGTTCTTC.